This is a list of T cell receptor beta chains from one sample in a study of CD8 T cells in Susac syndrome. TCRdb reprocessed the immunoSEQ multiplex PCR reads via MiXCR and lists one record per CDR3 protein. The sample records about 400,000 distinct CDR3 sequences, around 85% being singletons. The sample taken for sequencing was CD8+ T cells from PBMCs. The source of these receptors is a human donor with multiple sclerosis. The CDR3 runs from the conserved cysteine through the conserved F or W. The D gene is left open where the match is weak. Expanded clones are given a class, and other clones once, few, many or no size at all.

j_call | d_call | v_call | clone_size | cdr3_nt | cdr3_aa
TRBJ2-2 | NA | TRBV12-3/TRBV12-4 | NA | TGTGCCAGCAGTTTTGGCCTCCCCGGCCTGACTCCCATGGGCGGGGAGCTGTTTTTT | CASSFGLPGLTPMGGELFF
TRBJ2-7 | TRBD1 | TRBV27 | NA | TGTGCCAGCAGTTACAGCATGGGGACAGGGGCTTACGAGCAGTACTTC | CASSYSMGTGAYEQYF
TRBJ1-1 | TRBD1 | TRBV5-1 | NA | TGCGCCAGCAGCCCCCTTGCGTCAGGGGGGCACACTGAAGCTTTCTTT | CASSPLASGGHTEAFF
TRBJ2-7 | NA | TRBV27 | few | TGTGCCAGCAGTTTATCGTGGGAGCACTACGAGCAGTACTTC | CASSLSWEHYEQYF
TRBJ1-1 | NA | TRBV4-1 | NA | TGCGCCAGCAGCCAAGGATCGGGGGGCAGCACTGAAGCTTTCTTT | CASSQGSGGSTEAFF
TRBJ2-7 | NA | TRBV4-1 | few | TGCGCCAGCAGCCAAGGCAAGACCTACGAGCAGTACTTC | CASSQGKTYEQYF
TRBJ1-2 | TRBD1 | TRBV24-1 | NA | TGTGCCACCAGTGGATCGAAGAGGCGCCCCAGGGGGAAGTATGGCTACACCTTC | CATSGSKRRPRGKYGYTF
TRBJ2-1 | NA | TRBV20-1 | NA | TGCAGTGCTGCTGACTCGAGCTCCTACAATGAGCAGTTCTTC | CSAADSSSYNEQFF
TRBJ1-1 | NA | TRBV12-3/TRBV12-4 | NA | TGTGCCAGCAGTTCCCCGGGGGTTGGGGCCACTGAAGCTTTCTTT | CASSSPGVGATEAFF
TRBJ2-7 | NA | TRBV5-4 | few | TGTGCCAGCAGCTTGAGGTACGAGCAGTACTTC | CASSLRYEQYF
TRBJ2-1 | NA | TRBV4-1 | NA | TGCGCCAGCAGCACCCTCCTAGATCCGCGGGGATATGAGCAGTTCTTC | CASSTLLDPRGYEQFF
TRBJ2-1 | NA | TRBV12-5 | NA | TGTGCTAGTGGTTTGGTACCTCTCCTCAGGGGAAGCTCCTACAATGAGCAGTTCTTC | CASGLVPLLRGSSYNEQFF
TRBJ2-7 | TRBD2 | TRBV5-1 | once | TGCGCCAGCAGCTGGCGACTAGCGTACAACTACGAGCAGTACTTC | CASSWRLAYNYEQYF
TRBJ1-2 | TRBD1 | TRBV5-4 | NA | TGTGCCAGCAGGGGGACAGGACTCGGCTACACCTTC | CASRGTGLGYTF
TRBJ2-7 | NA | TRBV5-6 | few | TGTGCCAGCAGCCCACAAGGGGCGACCTACGAGCAGTACTTC | CASSPQGATYEQYF
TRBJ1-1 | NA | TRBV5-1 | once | TGCGCCACCCGGAGTTTCGGAAACACTGAAGCTTTCTTT | CATRSFGNTEAFF
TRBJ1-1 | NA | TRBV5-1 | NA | TGCGCCAGCAGCTTAAAACAGCAGAACACTGAAGCTTTCTTT | CASSLKQQNTEAFF
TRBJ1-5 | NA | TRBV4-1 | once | TGCGCCAGCAGCCAAGAGGTCCCCGAGACGGGCTATCAGCCCCAGCATTTT | CASSQEVPETGYQPQHF
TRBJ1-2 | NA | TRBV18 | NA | TGTGCCAGCTCACCATCTAACTATGGCTACACCTTC | CASSPSNYGYTF
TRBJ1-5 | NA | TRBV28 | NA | TGTGCCAGCAGGTCAAGGGTCGCGAATCAGCCCCAGCATTTT | CASRSRVANQPQHF
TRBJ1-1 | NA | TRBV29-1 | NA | TGCAGCGGGAGACGGGACGGTGAAGCTTTCTTT | CSGRRDGEAFF
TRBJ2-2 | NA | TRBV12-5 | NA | TGTGCTAGTGGTTTGGAGGGAGGCGACACCGGGGAGCTGTTTTTT | CASGLEGGDTGELFF
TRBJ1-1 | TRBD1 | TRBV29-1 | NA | TGCAGCGTTGAATACCCAGGGGGGAACACTGAAGCTTTCTTT | CSVEYPGGNTEAFF
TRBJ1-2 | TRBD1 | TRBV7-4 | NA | TGTGCCACCCGGGGGACAGGGAACTATGGCTACACCTTC | CATRGTGNYGYTF
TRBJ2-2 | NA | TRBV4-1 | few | TGCGCCAGCAGCCAACGTGTGGCCGGGGAGCTGTTTTTT | CASSQRVAGELFF
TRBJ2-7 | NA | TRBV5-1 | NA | TGCGCCAGCAGCTTGGAGACAACGCATCCCTACGAGCAGTACTTC | CASSLETTHPYEQYF
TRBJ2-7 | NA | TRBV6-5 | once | TGTGCCAGCAGGATAAGTAAGGCTTTCTCCTACGAGCAGTACTTC | CASRISKAFSYEQYF
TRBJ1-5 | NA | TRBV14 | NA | TGTGCCAGCAGCCAGGGATTATATCAGCCCCAGCATTTT | CASSQGLYQPQHF
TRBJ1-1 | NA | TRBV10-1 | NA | TGCGCCAGCAGTGAGTACGGGTTGAAGAACACTGAAGCTTTCTTT | CASSEYGLKNTEAFF
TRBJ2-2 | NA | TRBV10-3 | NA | TGTGCCATCAGTGAGGGTGCAGGCCCCACCGGGGAGCTGTTTTTT | CAISEGAGPTGELFF
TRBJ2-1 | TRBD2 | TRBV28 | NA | TGTGCCAGCAGCACCCTTTCGGGGGGGTGGTGGTGGTACAATGAGCAGTTCTTC | CASSTLSGGWWWYNEQFF
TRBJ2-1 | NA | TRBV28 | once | TGTGCCAGCAGTCCCGAACAGGGCTGGGGGCACAATGAGCAGTTCTTC | CASSPEQGWGHNEQFF
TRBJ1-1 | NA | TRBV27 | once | TGTGCCAGCAGTTTATCCGGGCAGGGACCCTTGAACACTGAAGCTTTCTTT | CASSLSGQGPLNTEAFF
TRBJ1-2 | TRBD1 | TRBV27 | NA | TGTGCCAGCAGTTTCGCCGTTTCCGGGACAGGGTCGAAAGGCTACACCTTC | CASSFAVSGTGSKGYTF
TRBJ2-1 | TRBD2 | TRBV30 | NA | TGTGCCTGGACCTGGACTAGCGGGTACAATGAGCAGTTCTTC | CAWTWTSGYNEQFF
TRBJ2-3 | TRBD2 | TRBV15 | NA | TGTGCCACCAGCAGAGAGAAGCGGGGGGGCACAGATACGCAGTATTTT | CATSREKRGGTDTQYF
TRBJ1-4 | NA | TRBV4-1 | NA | TGCGCCAGCAGCCAAGGCCTCGGGGCCCCCGGGGAAAAACTGTTTTTT | CASSQGLGAPGEKLFF
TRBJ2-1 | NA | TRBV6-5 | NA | TGTGCCAGCAGACCGGGACCGATCAATGAGCAGTTCTTC | CASRPGPINEQFF
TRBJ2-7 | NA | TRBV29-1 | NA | TGCAGCGTTGAAGGGACAGCCAAACCCTACGAGCAGTACTTC | CSVEGTAKPYEQYF
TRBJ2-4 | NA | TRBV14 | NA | TGTGCCAGCAGCCACCGCGGCCCCCTAGCCAAAAACATTCAGTACTTC | CASSHRGPLAKNIQYF